Below are 21 T cell receptor beta chains sequenced from a single sample in a study of long-term antiretroviral therapy in people with HIV (dated by TCRdb to the early 2020s). The immunoSEQ hsTCRB v3.0 assay was used at survey level resolution to sequence the TRB variable region. TCRdb provides this immuneACCESS table in a form limited to in-frame rearrangements. Some clones are lacking; in checked studies, under half of them reflect an unresolved V gene, and why the rest are absent is not known. The sample yields tens of thousands of clones; about 80% were counted once. The ten largest clonotypes hold about 4.9% of the sample. This specimen was unsorted PBMCs, taken 0.5 years after starting antiretroviral therapy. The receptors shown here come from a man aged 18 to 29 with HIV.

V and J are TRBV5-4 and TRBJ2-1; TRBD2 matches at 12 bases. The CDR3 contains 14 residues. Germline V CDR1 and CDR2: SGHNT, YYREEE (reference sequence). The ends lost 9 bases at V and 8 bases at J; junction bases unmatched: 9. The CDR3, as DNA: TGTGCCACTTCCCTAGCGGGAGGGTACCATGAGCAGTTCTTC. Translating gives CATSLAGGYHEQFF.

The chain employs TRBV27 and TRBJ2-3; 9 nucleotides align to TRBD2. The germline V gene encodes CDR1 MNHEY and CDR2 SMNVEV (reference sequence). The CDR3 length is 19 residues. The V and J ends lost 0 bases and 3 bases, in that order; junction bases with no gene match: 13. This chain's CDR3 is CASSLSIRAGGGVTDTQYF. In DNA form, the CDR3 reads TGTGCCAGCAGTTTATCGATAAGGGCGGGCGGGGGGGTTACAGATACGCAGTATTTT.

The table lists this clone with a few counts. V is TRBV14 and J is TRBJ1-2, with D possibly matching TRBD1 (5 bases). The CDR3 covers 13 residues. CDR1 SGHDN and CDR2 FVKESK come from the germline V gene. Trimming stripped 4 bases from V and 8 bases from J, with 14 bases between. For the CDR3, the DNA is TGTGCCAGCAGCCCGGGGGGGACTTGGGGCTACACCTTC. Protein sequence: CASSPGGTWGYTF.

This chain joins TRBV28 and TRBJ2-3; 7 nucleotides line up with TRBD2. Germline V gives CDR1 MDHEN, CDR2 SYDVKM. Losses at the gene ends were 3 bases for V and 4 bases for J; bases not matched to a gene: 10. This CDR3 is 16 amino acids long. DNA of the CDR3: TGTGCCAGCAGTTTTGGGGGGGACCCCGACGCAGATACGCAGTATTTT. It translates to CASSFGGDPDADTQYF.

The chain uses TRBV19 and TRBJ2-1; 10 bases are a match to TRBD2. Germline values: CDR1 LNHDA, CDR2 SQIVND (reference sequence). The CDR3 loop spans 19 amino acids. With 3 bases clipped from V and 8 bases from J, the junction kept 19 bases outside the gene matches. The CDR3 coding sequence is TGTGCCAGTAGTATGCCTCTATGGGAGAGCGGGAGGGCCGTCTATGAGCAGTTCTTC. It encodes CASSMPLWESGRAVYEQFF.

The chain employs TRBV27 and TRBJ2-3, with D uncertain. Germline V gene data show CDR1 as MNHEY and CDR2 as SMNVEV (reference sequence). The CDR3 is 11 residues long. V was cut by 3 bases and J by 8 bases, with 6 bases left in between. The CDR3 spells CASSFAATQYF. In nucleotides, the CDR3 is TGTGCCAGCAGTTTTGCTGCTACGCAGTATTTT.

This chain connects TRBV5-1 to TRBJ2-7, with D possibly matching TRBD2 (5 bases). The germline gives CDR1 SGHRS, CDR2 YFSETQ. V lost 4 bases and J 6 bases, leaving 11 bases between the germline ends. This CDR3 contains 12 residues. CDR3 sequence (DNA): TGCGCCAGCAGCATCACTAGTTCCGAGCAGTACTTC. It encodes CASSITSSEQYF.

The rearrangement uses TRBV5-4 and TRBJ2-2; TRBD2 agrees at 14 bases. There are 17 residues in the CDR3. Germline CDR1 SGHNT, CDR2 YYREEE (reference sequence). V shed 0 bases, J shed 7 bases, and the junction held 5 bases outside the gene matches. The DNA of the CDR3 is TGTGCCAGCAGCTTGGGACTAGCGGGGGGGCCCGACGGGGAGCTGTTTTTT. Encoded protein: CASSLGLAGGPDGELFF.

The rearrangement joins TRBV30 to TRBJ1-2, with D possibly TRBD1 on 6 matching bases. The germline V gene has CDR1 GTSNPN and CDR2 SVGIG (reference sequence). V was pared by 5 bases and J by 5 bases, with 15 bases between. CDR3 size: 13 residues. CDR3 DNA: TGTGCCTGGGGGGGAGGGGGACCTTATGGCTACACCTTC. Amino acids: CAWGGGGPYGYTF.

The chain has TRBV7-9 and TRBJ2-1, with D possibly matching TRBD1 (6 bases). Germline V gene data show CDR1 as SEHNR and CDR2 as FQNEAQ (reference sequence). V gave up 5 bases and J gave up 4 bases, with 24 bases separating them. CDR3 length: 18 amino acids. CDR3 DNA sequence: TGTGCCAGCAGCGCAACACACACATCGGACAGACGATACAATGAGCAGTTCTTC. Protein sequence: CASSATHTSDRRYNEQFF.

This sequence joins TRBV5-6 and TRBJ2-1; TRBD1 might be the D (5 bases). V was trimmed by 0 bases and J by 6 bases, leaving 7 bases between them. This CDR3 is 13 amino acids long. Germline V lookup: CDR1 SGHDT, CDR2 YYEEEE. The CDR3 region has the DNA TGTGCCAGCAGCTTGGTAGACAGCAATGAGCAGTTCTTC. It codes for CASSLVDSNEQFF.

V and J are TRBV2 and TRBJ2-3; TRBD2 matches at 7 bases. The CDR3 is 15 amino acids. Germline values: CDR1 SNHLY, CDR2 FYNNEI. Trimming cost V 7 bases and J 3 bases; bases outside gene matches: 10. CDR3 sequence (DNA): TGTGCCAGCACGGTCGGTACCGGGGGGACAGATACGCAGTATTTT. Translation gives CASTVGTGGTDTQYF.

The gene calls are TRBV5-6 and TRBJ1-2; the D gene is possibly TRBD1 (6 bases). Germline V gives CDR1 SGHDT, CDR2 YYEEEE. With 7 bases removed from V and 4 bases from J, the gap between germline ends came to 14 bases. CDR3 length equals 13 residues. The CDR3 DNA reads as TGTGCCAGCGCCGCGGGACACGGCTATGGCTACACCTTC. Translated: CASAAGHGYGYTF.

This chain joins TRBV6-4 and TRBJ1-5, with D unresolved. Trimming took 4 bases from V and 3 from J, leaving 7 bases between them. The CDR3 consists of 13 residues. The germline V gene encodes CDR1 MRHNA and CDR2 SNTAGT. The CDR3 loop reads CASSVDFNQPQHF. Written as DNA, the CDR3 is TGTGCCAGCAGTGTAGATTTCAATCAGCCCCAGCATTTT.

This clone has just a few counts. The chain uses TRBV7-9 and TRBJ2-7; D perhaps matches TRBD1 (6 bases). Trimming cost V 5 bases and J 5 bases, with 19 bases left between them. CDR1 is SEHNR and CDR2 is FQNEAQ in the germline V gene (reference sequence). This CDR3 has 15 residues. The CDR3 spells CASSHPQARGNEQYF. The CDR3 DNA reads as TGTGCCAGCAGCCACCCTCAGGCCAGGGGCAACGAGCAGTACTTC.

J is TRBJ2-7 and V is TRBV21-1; TRBD2, as called in the table, went unchecked against the DNA. TRBV21-1 is a pseudogene. The CDR3 has 12 amino acids. In DNA, the CDR3 is TGTGCCAGCAGTCTCCCCCACTTCGAGCAGTACTTC. Encoded protein: CASSLPHFEQYF.

The chain is built from TRBV4-2 and TRBJ2-5; TRBD2 agrees at 11 bases. This CDR3 spans 18 amino acids. Germline V lookup: CDR1 LGHNA, CDR2 YNFKEQ. V trimming: 4 bases; J trimming: 5 bases; junction bases outside the gene matches: 15. The DNA for the CDR3 is TGTGCCAGCAGCCCGAGCGGGCTAGCGGGGGGAGGGGCGGAGACCCAGTACTTC. Its protein is CASSPSGLAGGGAETQYF.

In regard to this clone: The germline gene is not matched at one end of the junction; a read error may be the cause. This chain joins TRBV19 and TRBJ1-2; 7 nucleotides agree with TRBD1. CDR3 length: 15 residues. CDR1 is LNHDA and CDR2 is SQIVND in the germline V gene (reference sequence). Here the CDR3 DNA reads TGTGCCAGCAGTAGTATAGACAGGGTACTCTATGGCTACACCTTC. This sequence encodes CASSSIDRVLYGYTF.

The rearrangement uses TRBV4-3 and TRBJ2-4, with 10 bases lining up with TRBD1. This CDR3 comprises 17 residues. V lost 2 bases, J lost 1 base, and 5 bases stayed unmatched. The germline CDR1 and CDR2 sequences are LGHNA and YSLEER. The CDR3 loop reads CASSQYPGQGAKNIQYF. Here the CDR3 DNA reads TGCGCCAGCAGCCAATACCCGGGACAGGGGGCCAAAAACATTCAGTACTTC.

The V gene is TRBV25-1, the J gene TRBJ2-3; a weak D match, TRBD2 (6 bases). Germline CDR1 and CDR2: MGHDK and SYGVNS. The CDR3 extends over 16 amino acids. Trimming cost V 3 bases and J 0 bases, with 13 bases left between them. Written as DNA, the CDR3 is TGTGCCAGCAGTGATACGACTGGAGGGAGCACAGATACGCAGTATTTT. Its protein is CASSDTTGGSTDTQYF.

The chain combines TRBV7-8 with TRBJ2-5, with no clear D. Trimming shortened V by 3 bases and J by 5 bases, and 7 bases separated the two germline ends. The germline V gene encodes CDR1 SGHVS and CDR2 FQNEAQ. The CDR3 extends over 12 amino acids. In DNA form, the CDR3 reads TGTGCCAGCAGCTTCCCCGTTGAGACCCAGTACTTC. This translates into CASSFPVETQYF. The full variable domain, completed using reference TRBV7-8 and TRBJ2-5, is GAGVSQSPRYKVAKRGQDVALRCDPISGHVSLFWYQQALGQGPEFLTYFQNEAQLDKSGLPSDRFFAERPEGSVSTLKIQRTQQEDSAVYLCASSFPVETQYFGPGTRLLVL.